This T cell receptor (beta chain) originates from a study of glioma-infiltrating T cells after dendritic cell vaccination. Data came from immunoSEQ multiplex PCR; TCRdb stores just in-frame clones and leaves some out. Among 93,000 or so clones listed, roughly 80% were seen once. No glioblastoma patient carried an isocitrate dehydrogenase mutation. The CDR3 runs 12 residues. The V and J ends lost 2 bases and 5 bases respectively, with 8 bases between them. The V gene's germline CDR1 is SGHKS and CDR2 YYEKEE (reference sequence). The chain employs TRBV5-5 and TRBJ2-7; D is possibly TRBD1 (5 bases). Sequenced here: blood, sampled before dendritic cell vaccination. The receptor's source is a human donor with glioblastoma. The CDR3 DNA reads as TGTGCCAGCAGCTTTACAGGCGACGAGCAGTACTTC. Protein: CASSFTGDEQYF.